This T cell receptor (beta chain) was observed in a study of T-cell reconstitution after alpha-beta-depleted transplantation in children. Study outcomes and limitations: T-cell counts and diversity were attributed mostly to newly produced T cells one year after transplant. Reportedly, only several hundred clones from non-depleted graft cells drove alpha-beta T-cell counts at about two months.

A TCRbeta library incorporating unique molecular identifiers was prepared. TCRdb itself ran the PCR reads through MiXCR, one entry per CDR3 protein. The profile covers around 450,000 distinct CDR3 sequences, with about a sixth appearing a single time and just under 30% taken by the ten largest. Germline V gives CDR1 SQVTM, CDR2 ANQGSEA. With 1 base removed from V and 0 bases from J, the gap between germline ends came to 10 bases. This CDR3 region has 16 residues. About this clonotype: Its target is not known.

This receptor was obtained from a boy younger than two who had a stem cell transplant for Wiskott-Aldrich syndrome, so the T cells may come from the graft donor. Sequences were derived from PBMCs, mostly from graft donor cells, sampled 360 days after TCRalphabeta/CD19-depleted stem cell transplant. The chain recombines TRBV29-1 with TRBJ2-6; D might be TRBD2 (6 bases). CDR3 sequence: CSVEGTTSSGANVLTF. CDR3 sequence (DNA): TGCAGCGTTGAAGGGACTACAAGCTCTGGGGCCAACGTCCTGACTTTC.